The 12 T cell receptor beta chains below come from one sample, sequenced in a study of T cell responses to AZD1222 COVID-19 vaccine. Libraries were prepared by immunoSEQ multiplex PCR; TCRdb keeps only in-frame clonotypes and omits some of them. Of about 100,000 clones listed, about 89% were seen once; the top ten hold about a sixth. The sequenced sample was peripheral blood, obtained on day 0 of AZD1222 vaccination. These receptor sequences come from an adult in good health.

This chain links TRBV5-1 with TRBJ2-2, with TRBD2 identical over 9 bases. With V trimmed by 5 bases and J by 6 bases, 5 bases remained unmatched. The germline CDR1 and CDR2 sequences are SGHRS and YFSETQ. The CDR3 spans 14 residues. The CDR3 sequence: CASREREAPGELFF. The CDR3 DNA reads TGCGCCAGCAGAGAGCGGGAGGCCCCCGGGGAGCTGTTTTTT. The full variable domain, in which reference TRBV5-1 and TRBJ2-2 provide the parts outside the CDR3, is KAGVTQTPRYLIKTRGQQVTLSCSPISGHRSVSWYQQTPGQGLQFLFEYFSETQRNKGNFPGRFSGRQFSNSRSEMNVSTLELGDSALYLCASREREAPGELFFGEGSRLTVL.

The chain is built from TRBV28 and TRBJ1-3, with D possibly being TRBD1 (6 bases). The CDR3 is made up of 14 amino acids. CDR1 and CDR2 (germline): MDHEN, SYDVKM. The V end was cut by 1 base, the J end by 2 bases, with 6 bases between. The DNA for the CDR3 is TGTGCCAGCAGTTTATCAGGGGCTGGAAACACCATATATTTT. The encoded protein is CASSLSGAGNTIYF.

V usage is TRBV7-9 and J usage is TRBJ2-6; D may be TRBD2 (6 bases). In germline, CDR1 is SEHNR, CDR2 FQNEAQ (reference sequence). Trimming left V 5 bases short and J 4 bases short, with 18 bases between. This CDR3 is built from 17 residues. The CDR3 DNA sequence: TGTGCCAGCAGCCCGAGAAGGGAGGCGAAGGGGGCCAACGTCCTGACTTTC. Its translation is CASSPRREAKGANVLTF.

The rearrangement joins TRBV27 to TRBJ1-1, with D perhaps TRBD1 (5 bases). CDR1 and CDR2 (germline): MNHEY, SMNVEV (reference sequence). CDR3 length equals 16 residues. The V gene lost 7 bases and the J gene lost 0 bases, with 18 bases spanning the gap. The CDR3 is CASTPGAGDMNTEAFF. DNA of the CDR3: TGTGCCAGCACCCCTGGGGCAGGAGACATGAACACTGAAGCTTTCTTT.

The chain carries TRBV3-1 (or the pseudogene TRBV3-2) and TRBJ1-2, with D unclear. With 3 bases removed from V and 6 bases from J, the gap between germline ends came to 11 bases. This CDR3 spans 13 amino acids. CDR1 is LGHDT, CDR2 YNNKEL, per germline (reference sequence). The CDR3 DNA sequence: TGTGCCAGCAGCCAGAGGAGTCGACATGGCTACACCTTC. Translated, it gives CASSQRSRHGYTF.

The gene calls are TRBV6-4 and TRBJ1-2; 9 bases align to TRBD1. CDR1 MRHNA and CDR2 SNTAGT come from the germline V gene. This CDR3 contains 15 residues. The V gene end was trimmed by 0 bases and the J gene end by 2 bases; junction bases not matched to a gene: 1. The chain's CDR3 is CASSDSGQGNYGYTF. The CDR3, as DNA: TGTGCCAGCAGTGACTCTGGACAGGGGAACTATGGCTACACCTTC.

The chain is built from TRBV4-1 and TRBJ1-6; 8 positions agree with TRBD1. This CDR3 has 14 amino acids. Germline assignment: CDR1 MGHRA and CDR2 YSYEKL. The ends lost 2 bases at V and 7 bases at J; junction bases unmatched: 1. This chain's CDR3 is CASSQRTGNSPLHF. The DNA of the CDR3 is TGCGCCAGCAGCCAACGGACAGGGAATTCACCCCTCCACTTT.

This chain joins TRBV6-1 and TRBJ1-2; perhaps TRBD1 as D (5 bases). V lost 1 base and J lost 3, with 9 bases in between. The CDR3 is 14 residues long. Germline assignment: CDR1 MNHNS and CDR2 SASEGT. For the CDR3, the DNA is TGTGCCAGCAGTGAAGGGAGGGGCGACTATGGCTACACCTTC. This sequence encodes CASSEGRGDYGYTF.

The chain uses TRBV2 and TRBJ2-5; D remains ambiguous. This CDR3 has 11 amino acids. Germline V lookup: CDR1 SNHLY, CDR2 FYNNEI. Trimming pared 6 bases from V and 5 bases from J, leaving 7 bases between. The CDR3 reads CASRFGETQYF. The CDR3 nucleotides read TGTGCCAGCAGATTCGGGGAGACCCAGTACTTC.

V is TRBV6-1 and J is TRBJ1-5; weak D call: TRBD1 (5 bases). This CDR3 comprises 16 residues. The V end lost 2 bases, the J end lost 0 bases, and 11 bases lay between the germline ends. Germline loops: CDR1 MNHNS, CDR2 SASEGT. Here the CDR3 reads CASSERMTDSNQPQHF. The CDR3 nucleotides are TGTGCCAGCAGTGAAAGGATGACAGATAGCAATCAGCCCCAGCATTTT.

The V and J genes are TRBV7-2 and TRBJ2-1; tentatively, D is TRBD2 (6 bases). Trimming removed 1 base at V and 5 bases at J, with 9 bases between. This CDR3 spans 14 amino acids. The V gene's germline CDR1 is SGHTA and CDR2 FQGNSA. In DNA form, the CDR3 reads TGTGCCAGCAGCTTAGTTGGGACTCACAATGAGCAGTTCTTC. Its translation: CASSLVGTHNEQFF.

CDR3 bases: TGTGCCAGCAGCTTAGGTGGAGTTTGGAATGAAAAACTGTTTTTT. Amino acid sequence: CASSLGGVWNEKLFF. The V call is TRBV7-2, the J call TRBJ1-4; D gene ambiguous. The CDR3 runs to 15 residues. The V gene lost 1 base and the J gene lost 5 bases, with 11 bases spanning the gap. CDR1 is SGHTA, CDR2 FQGNSA, per germline.